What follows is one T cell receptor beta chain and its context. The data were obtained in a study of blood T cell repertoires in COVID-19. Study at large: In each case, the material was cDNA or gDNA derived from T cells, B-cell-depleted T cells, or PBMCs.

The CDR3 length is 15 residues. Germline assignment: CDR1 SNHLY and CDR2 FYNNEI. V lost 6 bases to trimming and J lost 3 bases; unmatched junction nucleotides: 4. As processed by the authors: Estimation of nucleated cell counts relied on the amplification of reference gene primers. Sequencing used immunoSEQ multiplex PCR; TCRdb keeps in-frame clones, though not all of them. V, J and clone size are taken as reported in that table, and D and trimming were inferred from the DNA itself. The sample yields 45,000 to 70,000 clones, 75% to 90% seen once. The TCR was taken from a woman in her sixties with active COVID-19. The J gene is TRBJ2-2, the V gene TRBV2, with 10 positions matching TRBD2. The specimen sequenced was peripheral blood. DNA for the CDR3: TGTGCCAGCAGGTTACTAGCGGGGTACACCGGGGAGCTGTTTTTT. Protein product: CASRLLAGYTGELFF.